Shown below are 30 T cell receptor beta chains from a single sample sequenced in a study of T cell repertoires in cytomegalovirus infection. TCRdb passed the reads through MiXCR, listing each CDR3 protein once. Of 570,000 or so distinct CDR3 sequences listed, almost 40% are singletons. Their cognate antigens are unknown. The sequencing here drew on cultured PBMCs, taken from culture after CMV antigen stimulation. The origin of the receptors is a human donor in good health (CMV status not recorded). Some clones in this sample may be carry-over from other donors' samples.

This sequence joins TRBV29-1 and TRBJ2-4; D is uncertain. Germline CDR1 and CDR2: SQVTM and ANQGSEA. The germline V and J ends were trimmed by 3 bases and 0 bases, with 9 bases remaining between them. The CDR3 length is 14 residues. The CDR3 here is CSVEARLAKNIQYF. CDR3 sequence (DNA): TGCAGCGTTGAGGCCCGGCTAGCCAAAAACATTCAGTACTTC.

This clonotype occurred a few times. CDR3: CASSPSTFSGELFF. In nucleotides, the CDR3 is TGTGCCAGCAGCCCCTCGACCTTTTCCGGGGAGCTGTTTTTT. The chain has TRBV7-2 and TRBJ2-2; D not certain. Trimming removed 5 bases from V and 6 bases from J, with 13 bases in between. Germline V gene data show CDR1 as SGHTA and CDR2 as FQGNSA. The CDR3 is made up of 14 amino acids.

The chain uses TRBV12-3 or TRBV12-4 and TRBJ2-1; 8 bases fit TRBD2. Trimming removed 4 bases from V and 7 bases from J; junction bases left unmatched: 6. The CDR3 is 14 amino acids. For the CDR3, the DNA is TGTGCCAGCAGTTCGACCGGGGGGGTGAATGAGCAGTTCTTC. Its protein product is CASSSTGGVNEQFF.

V and J are TRBV19 and TRBJ2-2; 11 positions agree with TRBD2. From germline, CDR1 is LNHDA and CDR2 SQIVND (reference sequence). This CDR3 has 16 amino acids. V lost 4 bases, J lost 0 bases, and 1 base stayed unmatched. The CDR3 region is CASSTTSGTNTGELFF. In nucleotides, the CDR3 is TGTGCCAGTAGTACGACTAGCGGGACGAACACCGGGGAGCTGTTTTTT.

The chain links TRBV27 to TRBJ1-2; 7 nucleotides line up with TRBD1. The junction had 9 bases not matched to a gene; V was cut back by 5 bases and J by 0 bases. The germline V gene has CDR1 MNHEY and CDR2 SMNVEV (reference sequence). The CDR3 length is 16 residues. CDR3 region: CASSPPPGQPNYGYTF. CDR3 bases: TGTGCCAGCAGTCCTCCCCCGGGACAGCCTAACTATGGCTACACCTTC.

This chain joins TRBV20-1 and TRBJ2-7; 8 positions agree with TRBD1. Germline CDR1 reads DFQATT; CDR2 reads SNEGSKA (reference sequence). This CDR3 has 14 residues. With V trimmed by 7 bases and J by 7 bases, 15 bases remained unmatched. CDR3 coding DNA: TGCAGTGTGCAATCCCGGGACAGGCCGGGGGAGCAGTACTTC. Its translation is CSVQSRDRPGEQYF.

The chain employs TRBV7-2 and TRBJ2-3, with D possibly TRBD2 on 7 matching bases. The CDR3 spans 15 residues. Trimming stripped 4 bases from V and 5 bases from J, with 16 bases between. The germline V gene has CDR1 SGHTA and CDR2 FQGNSA. CDR3 region: CASSSYGGRGDTQYF. The CDR3 nucleotides are TGTGCCAGCAGCTCCTACGGGGGGCGTGGAGATACGCAGTATTTT. Full variable domain (outside the CDR3, taken from reference TRBV7-2 and TRBJ2-3): GAGVSQSPSNKVTEKGKDVELRCDPISGHTALYWYRQSLGQGLEFLIYFQGNSAPDKSGLPSDRFSAERTGGSVSTLTIQRTQQEDSAVYLCASSSYGGRGDTQYFGPGTRLTVL.

This clonotype was seen more than once but under ten times. This rearrangement joins TRBV7-6 to TRBJ2-5; 9 nucleotides align to TRBD1. Germline lookup yields CDR1 SGHVS and CDR2 FNYEAQ. The CDR3 contains 16 residues. Unmatched junction bases numbered 5, after V lost 1 base and J lost 2 bases. CDR3 DNA sequence: TGTGCCAGCAGCTTAGTAGGACAGGGGTTACAAGAGACCCAGTACTTC. Its protein is CASSLVGQGLQETQYF.

This clonotype showed up just a few times. The chain couples TRBV7-2 to TRBJ1-1; 9 bases are a match to TRBD1. The CDR3 sequence is 15 residues long. Germline V gene sequence: CDR1 SGHTA, CDR2 FQGNSA. Losses at the gene ends were 3 bases for V and 2 bases for J; bases not matched to a gene: 4. The CDR3 DNA is TGTGCCAGCAGCTTTACAGGGGGCCCAAACACTGAAGCTTTCTTT. Translating it yields CASSFTGGPNTEAFF.

The V call is TRBV7-2, the J call TRBJ2-2, with 11 bases aligning to TRBD2. The CDR3 is made up of 18 amino acids. Germline-derived CDR1 and CDR2 are SGHTA and FQGNSA. Trimming at V came to 1 base and at J to 5 bases, leaving 9 bases not matched to a gene. The CDR3 protein is CASSLDHDWTSGTGELFF. CDR3 bases: TGTGCCAGCAGCTTAGATCACGATTGGACTAGCGGGACCGGGGAGCTGTTTTTT.

This clonotype was found a few times. The genes are TRBV7-2 and TRBJ2-1, with 7 bases aligning to TRBD2. The CDR3 is 16 residues long. CDR1 SGHTA and CDR2 FQGNSA come from the germline V gene. V lost 6 bases, J lost 4 bases, and 12 bases stayed unmatched. The DNA for the CDR3 is TGTGCCAGCAGGTCGACTAGCCTCTTGACTTACAATGAGCAGTTCTTC. Protein sequence: CASRSTSLLTYNEQFF.

The chain joins TRBV14 to TRBJ2-7, with TRBD2 as a possible D gene (5 bases). CDR3 length: 15 residues. V was pared by 4 bases and J by 4 bases, with 17 bases between. Germline assignment: CDR1 SGHDN and CDR2 FVKESK. CDR3 protein: CASSRLRGIAYEQYF. In nucleotides, the CDR3 is TGTGCCAGCAGCCGCCTACGGGGTATTGCGTACGAGCAGTACTTC. The variable domain in full, with the rest retrieved from reference TRBV14 and TRBJ2-7, is EAGVTQFPSHSVIEKGQTVTLRCDPISGHDNLYWYRRVMGKEIKFLLHFVKESKQDESGMPNNRFLAERTGGTYSTLKVQPAELEDSGVYFCASSRLRGIAYEQYFGPGTRLTVT.

The chain couples TRBV6-6 to TRBJ2-5; the match to TRBD1 covers 8 bases. Germline CDR1 reads MNHNY; CDR2 reads SVGAGI (reference sequence). The V gene end was trimmed by 6 bases and the J gene end by 7 bases; junction bases not matched to a gene: 13. CDR3 size: 15 residues. The CDR3 protein is CASSPRTGTRGTQYF. The CDR3 bases are TGTGCCAGCAGCCCCAGGACAGGGACCAGAGGGACCCAGTACTTC.

CDR3 loop: CASSPRPGRFGTEAFF. The CDR3 coding sequence is TGTGCCAGCTCACCCCGGCCAGGGAGGTTTGGCACTGAAGCTTTCTTT. V gene TRBV18 combines with J gene TRBJ1-1; tentative D call: TRBD1 (5 bases). Germline V gene lookup returns CDR1 KGHSH and CDR2 LQKENI. The CDR3 has 16 residues. Trimming pared 3 bases from V and 4 bases from J, leaving 18 bases between.

The rearrangement links TRBV18 to TRBJ2-5, with D tentatively TRBD2 (6 bases). Germline CDR1 KGHSH, CDR2 LQKENI. The CDR3 extends over 16 amino acids. The V end was cut by 3 bases, the J end by 3 bases, with 17 bases between. The CDR3 DNA follows: TGTGCCAGCTCACCGGGGGACGGACTAAATGAAGAGACCCAGTACTTC. Its protein is CASSPGDGLNEETQYF.

The V and J genes are TRBV6-2 or TRBV6-3 and TRBJ1-5; 9 bases fit TRBD1. CDR3 length: 17 amino acids. Germline CDR1 MNHEY, CDR2 SVGEGT. J was trimmed by 4 bases and V by 6 bases; bases with no gene match: 13. DNA for the CDR3: TGTGCCAGCAGCTCGCCACTCCGGGACAGGGTGAATCAGCCCCAGCATTTT. Protein product: CASSSPLRDRVNQPQHF.

This clonotype was observed a handful of times. The V call is TRBV11-2, the J call TRBJ1-3, with TRBD1 matching 8 bases. Looked up from germline, CDR1 is SGHAT and CDR2 is FQNNGV. The CDR3 runs 16 residues. V was pared by 7 bases and J by 4 bases, with 12 bases of the junction left unmatched. The CDR3, as DNA: TGTGCCAGCACCTCACCGGACAGGGTCAAGGGAAACACCATATATTTT. Amino acids: CASTSPDRVKGNTIYF.

The J gene is TRBJ2-5, the V gene TRBV20-1, with D possibly TRBD2 on 7 matching bases. Trimming pared 6 bases from V and 5 bases from J, leaving 25 bases between. The CDR3 is 16 residues long. Germline assignment: CDR1 DFQATT and CDR2 SNEGSKA (reference sequence). The chain's CDR3 is CSAIGLGGVEWETQYF. For the CDR3, the DNA is TGCAGTGCCATTGGATTAGGGGGGGTGGAGTGGGAGACCCAGTACTTC.

This chain links TRBV5-1 with TRBJ2-1, with D possibly TRBD2 on 6 matching bases. The CDR3 is 18 amino acids. Between the trimmed V and J ends, which lost 4 bases and 0 bases, there was a span of 20 bases. The germline V gene encodes CDR1 SGHRS and CDR2 YFSETQ. CDR3: CASSTFLTGASSYNEQFF. The CDR3 DNA sequence: TGCGCCAGCAGCACCTTTCTGACGGGAGCTAGCTCCTACAATGAGCAGTTCTTC. Filled out from reference TRBV5-1 and TRBJ2-1, the complete variable domain reads KAGVTQTPRYLIKTRGQQVTLSCSPISGHRSVSWYQQTPGQGLQFLFEYFSETQRNKGNFPGRFSGRQFSNSRSEMNVSTLELGDSALYLCASSTFLTGASSYNEQFFGPGTRLTVL.

J is TRBJ1-2 and V is TRBV2; D unresolved. This CDR3 has 12 amino acids. V gave up 2 bases and J gave up 7 bases, with 8 bases separating them. The germline CDR1 and CDR2 sequences are SNHLY and FYNNEI. The CDR3 coding sequence is TGTGCCAGCAGTGAATGGTGGAGTGGCTACACCTTC. It specifies CASSEWWSGYTF. Full variable domain (remainder filled in from reference TRBV2 and TRBJ1-2): EPEVTQTPSHQVTQMGQEVILRCVPISNHLYFYWYRQILGQKVEFLVSFYNNEISEKSEIFDDQFSVERPDGSNFTLKIRSTKLEDSAMYFCASSEWWSGYTFGSGTRLTVV.

This clonotype was seen only a few times. V gene TRBV7-4 combines with J gene TRBJ1-4, with D maybe TRBD1 (5 bases). Germline CDR1 reads SGHVT; CDR2 reads SQSDAQ. The V gene lost 2 bases and the J gene lost 9 bases, with 16 bases spanning the gap. The CDR3 contains 15 residues. CDR3 in amino acids: CASSLSGSPGQKLFF. In nucleotides, the CDR3 is TGTGCCAGCAGCTTATCTGGGTCACCGGGACAAAAACTGTTTTTT.

This clonotype was counted only a few times. The chain couples TRBV14 to TRBJ2-5; TRBD2 might be the D (6 bases). V was cut by 2 bases and J by 4 bases, with 14 bases left in between. The CDR3 covers 15 residues. The germline gives CDR1 SGHDN, CDR2 FVKESK. CDR3 residues: CASSQMVTGGETQYF. The CDR3, as DNA: TGTGCCAGCAGCCAAATGGTAACCGGGGGAGAGACCCAGTACTTC.

The chain links TRBV15 to TRBJ2-3; TRBD2 agrees at 8 bases. Germline loops: CDR1 LNHNV, CDR2 YYDKDF (reference sequence). With 0 bases clipped from V and 4 bases from J, the junction kept 3 bases outside the gene matches. CDR3 length equals 15 residues. The CDR3 DNA reads TGTGCCACCAGCAGAGAAGCGGGAGCCCCAGATACGCAGTATTTT. Its translation: CATSREAGAPDTQYF.

The table lists this clonotype with a few counts. V is TRBV10-3 and J is TRBJ1-5; 10 bases agree with TRBD1. Germline assignment: CDR1 ENHRY and CDR2 SYGVKD. The CDR3 has 15 residues. With 6 bases clipped from V and 2 bases from J, the junction kept 4 bases outside the gene matches. CDR3 protein: CAIRAGTGGNQPQHF. The DNA for the CDR3 is TGTGCCATCAGGGCCGGGACAGGGGGCAATCAGCCCCAGCATTTT.

The chain recombines TRBV4-3 with TRBJ2-3, with D tentatively TRBD1 (6 bases). CDR1 LGHNA and CDR2 YSLEER come from the germline V gene. CDR3 length: 16 amino acids. V was cut by 3 bases and J by 9 bases, with 22 bases left in between. In DNA, the CDR3 is TGCGCCAGCAGCCAGCTTGGGACCCGCGTCACAGGGACGCAGTATTTT. It encodes CASSQLGTRVTGTQYF.

The chain couples TRBV14 to TRBJ1-2, with a possible D match to TRBD1 (5 bases). Germline CDR1 is SGHDN and CDR2 is FVKESK. Trimming left V 4 bases short and J 8 bases short, with 14 bases between. The CDR3 totals 13 residues. CDR3 nucleotides: TGTGCCAGCAGCCCCGGGACGTCGGGAGGCTACACCTTC. This translates into CASSPGTSGGYTF. The full variable domain, rest sourced from reference TRBV14 and TRBJ1-2, is EAGVTQFPSHSVIEKGQTVTLRCDPISGHDNLYWYRRVMGKEIKFLLHFVKESKQDESGMPNNRFLAERTGGTYSTLKVQPAELEDSGVYFCASSPGTSGGYTFGSGTRLTVV.

The chain recombines TRBV20-1 with TRBJ1-5, with D maybe TRBD1 (5 bases). The CDR3 consists of 13 residues. The V end lost 5 bases, the J end lost 6 bases, and 14 bases lay between the germline ends. From germline, CDR1 is DFQATT and CDR2 SNEGSKA (reference sequence). CDR3 amino acids: CSAHRDPGQPQHF. The CDR3 coding sequence is TGCAGTGCTCACCGGGACCCGGGTCAGCCCCAGCATTTT.

Only a few counts were recorded for this clonotype. The chain is built from TRBV7-2 and TRBJ1-3, with D possibly TRBD1 on 5 matching bases. The CDR3 runs to 14 residues. Trimming cost V 5 bases and J 1 base, with 9 bases left between them. The germline gives CDR1 SGHTA, CDR2 FQGNSA. CDR3 DNA: TGTGCCAGCAGCAGGGGTCCTTCTGGAAACACCATATATTTT. This gives the protein CASSRGPSGNTIYF.

The chain recombines TRBV10-3 with TRBJ2-3; TRBD2 matches at 7 bases. Unmatched junction bases numbered 8, after V lost 6 bases and J lost 5 bases. This CDR3 has 14 residues. Per germline, CDR1 ENHRY and CDR2 SYGVKD. CDR3: CAIRSRSGEDTQYF. DNA of the CDR3: TGTGCCATCAGGTCGCGAAGCGGGGAAGATACGCAGTATTTT.

The genes are TRBV14 and TRBJ1-1, with a weak D call TRBD1 (6 bases). In germline, CDR1 is SGHDN, CDR2 FVKESK. The V gene lost 0 bases and the J gene lost 6 bases, with 14 bases spanning the gap. CDR3 size: 15 residues. The CDR3 reads CASSQDWGAYAEAFF. DNA for the CDR3: TGTGCCAGCAGCCAAGATTGGGGGGCTTACGCTGAAGCTTTCTTT.